Sequencing of this T cell receptor (beta chain) was carried out in a study of shared clonotypes between healthy human individuals. Into CD45RA+ naive and CD45RA-negative memory subsets, the CD4+ cells were split. Trimming cost V 4 bases and J 11 bases; bases outside gene matches: 7. The CDR3 is 12 residues long. Germline V gene sequence: CDR1 SGDLS, CDR2 YYNGEE. Using roughly 180 ng DNA, approximately 27,000 T cell genomes, the sorted-subset replicate PCRs were run. TCRdb keeps only in-frame clones here, not all; method: immunoSEQ multiplex PCR. This repertoire shows 1,400,000 or so clones, 98% found once; its top ten account for around 0.33%.

The clonotype was recovered from a man in his thirties or forties in good health. The specimen sequenced was naive CD4+ T cells sorted from blood. The subset here: CD45RA+ positively selected. This chain connects TRBV9 to TRBJ1-2, with 8 bases aligning to TRBD1. CDR3 sequence: CASSPGQGGYTF. The CDR3, as DNA: TGTGCCAGCAGCCCTGGACAGGGAGGTTACACCTTC. The full variable domain, rest sourced from reference TRBV9 and TRBJ1-2, is DSGVTQTPKHLITATGQRVTLRCSPRSGDLSVYWYQQSLDQGLQFLIQYYNGEERAKGNILERFSAQQFPDLHSELNLSSLELGDSALYFCASSPGQGGYTFGSGTRLTVV.